The 8 T cell receptor beta chains given below trace back to one sample, sequenced in a study of T cells after yellow fever vaccination. TCRdb fed the 5' RACE reads into MiXCR, producing one record per CDR3 protein. This table has 13,000 to 15,000 distinct CDR3 sequences, 6% to 9.5% appearing once. This specimen consisted of PBMCs, either bulk or a sorted T-cell subset (CD4+, CD8+, memory, or dextramer-sorted; not recorded which), obtained on the day of the yellow fever booster vaccination. All receptors come from a young man who received the YFV17D yellow fever vaccine.

The genes are TRBV25-1 and TRBJ2-5, with 7 bases aligning to TRBD2. This CDR3 contains 15 residues. Germline V gene data show CDR1 as MGHDK and CDR2 as SYGVNS. V lost 4 bases and J lost 5; bases outside the gene matches: 10. CDR3 region: CASSGSSGLEETQYF. CDR3 DNA: TGTGCCAGCAGTGGATCTAGCGGCCTGGAGGAGACCCAGTACTTC. Together with reference TRBV25-1 and TRBJ2-5, the CDR3 gives the full variable domain: EADIYQTPRYLVIGTGKKITLECSQTMGHDKMYWYQQDPGMELHLIHYSYGVNSTEKGDLSSESTVSRIRTEHFPLTLESARPSHTSQYLCASSGSSGLEETQYFGPGTRLLVL.

This clonotype turned up a few times. The chain recombines TRBV5-1 with TRBJ1-3; maybe TRBD1 (6 bases). Germline CDR1 and CDR2: SGHRS and YFSETQ. V shed 4 bases and J shed 0 bases, with 14 bases lying between them. The CDR3 is 16 amino acids. In nucleotides, the CDR3 is TGCGCCAGCAGCGAACGAGGACAGCTCTCTGGAAACACCATATATTTT. It is translated as CASSERGQLSGNTIYF.

This clonotype was recorded many times. V and J are TRBV5-1 and TRBJ1-2, with unresolved D. Germline loops: CDR1 SGHRS, CDR2 YFSETQ. V dropped 4 bases and J dropped 0 bases, with 10 bases sitting between them. The CDR3 has 14 amino acids. The CDR3 bases are TGCGCCAGCAGCCCGGACGTAGCTAACTATGGCTACACCTTC. Its translation is CASSPDVANYGYTF.

This clonotype was recorded at least ten times. The gene calls are TRBV5-6 and TRBJ1-5; D perhaps matches TRBD1 (5 bases). The CDR3 runs 15 residues. Trimming cost V 1 base and J 7 bases, with 15 bases left between them. The V gene's germline CDR1 is SGHDT and CDR2 YYEEEE. The CDR3 loop reads CASSLRRQGGQPQHF. CDR3 bases: TGTGCCAGCAGCTTGCGCCGGCAGGGTGGACAGCCCCAGCATTTT. The full variable domain, completed using reference TRBV5-6 and TRBJ1-5, is DAGVTQSPTHLIKTRGQQVTLRCSPKSGHDTVSWYQQALGQGPQFIFQYYEEEERQRGNFPDRFSGHQFPNYSSELNVNALLLGDSALYLCASSLRRQGGQPQHFGDGTRLSIL.

This clonotype has at least ten counts. The V gene is TRBV3-1, the J gene TRBJ2-1; TRBD2 matches 10 bases. Germline CDR1 LGHDT, CDR2 YNNKEL (reference sequence). Trimming cost V 4 bases and J 5 bases; bases outside gene matches: 8. The CDR3 length is 16 residues. In DNA form, the CDR3 reads TGTGCCAGCAGCCGCTCCGGGACTAGCGATCACAATGAGCAGTTCTTC. Translation gives CASSRSGTSDHNEQFF.

In this sample, this clonotype turned up many times. J is TRBJ2-3 and V is TRBV5-6, with 10 bases identical to TRBD2. V shed 8 bases and J 4 bases; nucleotides not matched to a gene: 4. CDR3 length: 13 amino acids. Germline CDR1 is SGHDT and CDR2 is YYEEEE. The CDR3 here is CASTSGVADTQYF. The CDR3 bases are TGTGCCAGTACTAGCGGGGTAGCAGATACGCAGTATTTT. The full variable domain, with the rest looked up from reference TRBV5-6 and TRBJ2-3, is DAGVTQSPTHLIKTRGQQVTLRCSPKSGHDTVSWYQQALGQGPQFIFQYYEEEERQRGNFPDRFSGHQFPNYSSELNVNALLLGDSALYLCASTSGVADTQYFGPGTRLTVL.

This clonotype was counted many times. The gene calls are TRBV7-2 and TRBJ2-1; 8 bases map to TRBD1. CDR3 size: 14 residues. The junction had 3 bases not matched to a gene; V was cut back by 2 bases and J by 6 bases. Germline V gives CDR1 SGHTA, CDR2 FQGNSA. The CDR3 loop is CASSLQGALNEQFF. The CDR3 nucleotides are TGTGCCAGCAGCTTACAGGGGGCCCTCAATGAGCAGTTCTTC.

This clonotype appeared many times. The rearrangement links TRBV10-1 to TRBJ2-5; possibly TRBD1 for D (5 bases). Germline V lookup: CDR1 WNHNN, CDR2 SYGVQD (reference sequence). Trimming took 1 base from V and 3 from J, leaving 9 bases between them. The CDR3 has 14 amino acids. CDR3 in amino acids: CASSELGLEETQYF. In nucleotides, the CDR3 is TGCGCCAGCAGTGAGTTGGGGCTGGAAGAGACCCAGTACTTC.